This entry lists 17 T cell receptor beta chains sequenced from one sample in a study of PD-1 blockade in classical Hodgkin lymphoma. Clones were sequenced by immunoSEQ multiplex PCR, and TCRdb holds only the in-frame ones, with some missing. The sample includes tens of thousands of clones, 86% of them seen just once. After autologous stem cell transplantation all patients relapsed, and prior brentuximab vedotin exposure differed between cohorts. This material consisted of peripheral blood mononuclear cells (PBMCs), taken at baseline. These receptors all come from a human donor with classical Hodgkin lymphoma.

The chain couples TRBV5-1 to TRBJ2-2; 8 bases agree with TRBD2. With 4 bases clipped from V and 9 bases from J, the junction kept 8 bases outside the gene matches. The CDR3 covers 14 residues. Germline V gives CDR1 SGHRS, CDR2 YFSETQ. CDR3 loop: CASSPPGGSRELFF. The CDR3 nucleotides read TGCGCCAGCAGCCCCCCGGGGGGGTCCAGGGAGCTGTTTTTT. Variable domain in full (rest from reference TRBV5-1 and TRBJ2-2): KAGVTQTPRYLIKTRGQQVTLSCSPISGHRSVSWYQQTPGQGLQFLFEYFSETQRNKGNFPGRFSGRQFSNSRSEMNVSTLELGDSALYLCASSPPGGSRELFFGEGSRLTVL.

The chain is built from TRBV9 and TRBJ1-2; D gene uncertain. Germline loops: CDR1 SGDLS, CDR2 YYNGEE. This CDR3 is 14 amino acids long. Trimming cost V 0 bases and J 5 bases, with 11 bases left between them. This CDR3 reads CASSVAPTIYGYTF. CDR3 nucleotides: TGTGCCAGCAGCGTAGCACCGACGATTTATGGCTACACCTTC.

The V and J genes are TRBV7-9 and TRBJ2-2; D ambiguous. The CDR3 has 15 residues. Germline-derived CDR1 and CDR2 are SEHNR and FQNEAQ (reference sequence). V gave up 3 bases and J gave up 7 bases, with 15 bases separating them. The CDR3 loop is CASSLERLAGGELFF. CDR3 DNA: TGTGCCAGCAGCTTGGAGAGGTTGGCAGGCGGGGAGCTGTTTTTT.

This chain connects TRBV7-9 to TRBJ1-6; possibly TRBD1 for D (5 bases). This CDR3 has 15 amino acids. Germline loops: CDR1 SEHNR, CDR2 FQNEAQ (reference sequence). V gave up 1 base and J gave up 4 bases, with 8 bases separating them. The CDR3 nucleotides are TGTGCCAGCAGCTTAGTAGGGGATTATAATTCACCCCTCCACTTT. It yields the protein CASSLVGDYNSPLHF. The full variable domain, in which reference TRBV7-9 and TRBJ1-6 provide the parts outside the CDR3, is DTGVSQNPRHKITKRGQNVTFRCDPISEHNRLYWYRQTLGQGPEFLTYFQNEAQLEKSRLLSDRFSAERPKGSFSTLEIQRTEQGDSAMYLCASSLVGDYNSPLHFGNGTRLTVT.

A remark on this clone: The sample carries other DNA sequences with the same CDR3. The rearrangement uses TRBV7-8 and TRBJ2-3, with 12 nucleotides matching TRBD2. The CDR3 has 16 amino acids. V dropped 3 bases and J dropped 4; count of bases not matched to a gene: 5. Germline-derived CDR1 and CDR2 are SGHVS and FQNEAQ. In DNA, the CDR3 is TGTGCCAGCAGCTTCCAGACTAGCGGGGGCCCAGATACGCAGTATTTT. This sequence encodes CASSFQTSGGPDTQYF. Full variable domain (outside the CDR3, taken from reference TRBV7-8 and TRBJ2-3): GAGVSQSPRYKVAKRGQDVALRCDPISGHVSLFWYQQALGQGPEFLTYFQNEAQLDKSGLPSDRFFAERPEGSVSTLKIQRTQQEDSAVYLCASSFQTSGGPDTQYFGPGTRLTVL.

This clone showed up just once. The V call is TRBV7-2, the J call TRBJ2-5; no clear D gene. The CDR3 has 14 amino acids. From germline, CDR1 is SGHTA and CDR2 FQGNSA. Deletions cut 3 bases from V and 1 base from J, with 9 bases between. DNA of the CDR3: TGTGCCAGCAGCTTCGGCGCGTCCCAAGAGACCCAGTACTTC. Amino acid sequence: CASSFGASQETQYF.

Here the CDR3 reads CASSLFSQETQYF. CDR3 sequence (DNA): TGTGCCAGCAGCTTATTCAGTCAAGAGACCCAGTACTTC. The chain has TRBV7-9 and TRBJ2-5; D remains ambiguous. Trimming removed 2 bases from V and 2 bases from J, with 6 bases in between. The CDR3 has 13 residues. CDR1 and CDR2 from the germline V gene are SEHNR and FQNEAQ (reference sequence).

This clone was observed a handful of times. V is TRBV10-3 and J is TRBJ1-5; 10 bases align to TRBD1. Trimming cost V 4 bases and J 1 base; bases outside gene matches: 1. This CDR3 spans 15 amino acids. Germline V gene lookup returns CDR1 ENHRY and CDR2 SYGVKD. CDR3 sequence reads: CAISGTGGSNQPQHF. The DNA for the CDR3 is TGTGCCATCAGTGGGACAGGGGGAAGCAATCAGCCCCAGCATTTT.

The chain joins TRBV21-1 to TRBJ2-5; the tabulated D call, TRBD1, remains unverified against the DNA. TRBV21-1 has pseudogene status. CDR3 length: 15 residues. CDR3 DNA sequence: TGTGCCAGCAGCAAAGAGTTTAACAGGGGGGAGACCCAGTACTTC. It is translated as CASSKEFNRGETQYF.

The J gene is TRBJ1-1, the V gene TRBV11-2; D gene uncertain. Looked up from germline, CDR1 is SGHAT and CDR2 is FQNNGV. The CDR3 sequence is 11 residues long. Deletions cut 1 base from V and 10 bases from J, with 7 bases between. CDR3 bases: TGTGCCAGCAGCTTAGGGGTAAGAGCTTTCTTT. This gives the protein CASSLGVRAFF.

The chain has TRBV19 and TRBJ1-5; no definite D call. Trimming removed 6 bases from V and 0 bases from J, with 18 bases in between. Germline CDR1 reads LNHDA; CDR2 reads SQIVND (reference sequence). CDR3 length: 17 residues. The CDR3 nucleotides read TGTGCCAGTAGAGAGGCACCTCTAGGGTATAGCAATCAGCCCCAGCATTTT. Residues: CASREAPLGYSNQPQHF.

In this sample, this clone turned up once. V is TRBV7-8 and J is TRBJ1-1, with a tentative D call TRBD1 (5 bases). From germline, CDR1 is SGHVS and CDR2 FQNEAQ. The V and J ends lost 3 bases and 3 bases respectively, with 11 bases between them. The CDR3 covers 14 residues. The CDR3 DNA reads as TGTGCCAGCAGCTTTTTGGCCAGGGACACTGAAGCTTTCTTT. The encoded protein is CASSFLARDTEAFF. Supplemented by reference TRBV7-8 and TRBJ1-1, the full variable domain reads GAGVSQSPRYKVAKRGQDVALRCDPISGHVSLFWYQQALGQGPEFLTYFQNEAQLDKSGLPSDRFFAERPEGSVSTLKIQRTQQEDSAVYLCASSFLARDTEAFFGQGTRLTVV.

The rearrangement uses TRBV5-1 and TRBJ1-6; D may be TRBD1 (6 bases). Germline CDR1 SGHRS, CDR2 YFSETQ. This CDR3 region has 15 residues. Trimming took off 4 bases at V and 7 bases at J, with 15 bases between the two ends. CDR3 coding DNA: TGCGCCAGCAGCCAGGGGCAGGGACGGAATTCACCCCTCCACTTT. It codes for CASSQGQGRNSPLHF.

This chain joins TRBV4-1 and TRBJ2-5, with TRBD1 matching over 12 bases. CDR3 length equals 17 residues. Germline V gene sequence: CDR1 MGHRA, CDR2 YSYEKL. The V gene end was trimmed by 0 bases and the J gene end by 5 bases; junction bases not matched to a gene: 7. CDR3 protein: CASSQEELGQGAETQYF. The CDR3 DNA reads TGCGCCAGCAGCCAAGAAGAGTTGGGACAGGGGGCGGAGACCCAGTACTTC.

V and J are TRBV5-1 and TRBJ1-5; D is perhaps TRBD1 (5 bases). In germline, CDR1 is SGHRS, CDR2 YFSETQ. The CDR3 consists of 15 residues. Trimming stripped 1 base from V and 7 bases from J, with 15 bases between. CDR3 bases: TGCGCCAGCAGCTTGTTTGGGGCAGAAGGGCAGCCCCAGCATTTT. Translating it yields CASSLFGAEGQPQHF.

This chain uses TRBV5-1 with TRBJ1-5; D not certain. Germline-derived CDR1 and CDR2 are SGHRS and YFSETQ. The germline V and J ends were trimmed by 0 bases and 1 base, with 2 bases remaining between them. This CDR3 is built from 13 residues. CDR3 DNA sequence: TGCGCCAGCAGCTTGGGCAGCAATCAGCCCCAGCATTTT. Its translation: CASSLGSNQPQHF.

A word on this clone: The conserved final phenylalanine or tryptophan is absent from the CDR3, which likely points to a read error. It is unclear where the CDR3 begins or ends on the DNA, so no DNA is shown, and the CDR3 is as TCRdb lists it. Different DNA sequences within this sample yield the same CDR3. This sequence joins TRBV7-9 and TRBJ2-7; whether TRBD1, the table's D call, matches the DNA was not checked. CDR1 is SEHNR, CDR2 FQNEAQ, per germline (reference sequence). The CDR3 length is 13 residues, termini included. The CDR3: CASSLVPGTALVI.